The rows below give T cell receptor beta chains drawn from one sample of a study of blood T cell repertoires in COVID-19. Assay used: immunoSEQ multiplex PCR; TCRdb lists only in-frame clones, some missing. The sample lists 100,000 to 150,000 clones, nearly 70% occurring once. Sequences were obtained from peripheral blood. All receptors derive from a woman between 65 and 79 years old with acute or convalescent COVID-19. Each CDR3 is given with its conserved first and last residue.

j_gene,len,v_gene,CDR3aa
TRBJ2-1,15,TRBV13,CASSPRLAGVNEQFF
TRBJ2-1,14,TRBV27,CASGRRSSYNEQFF
TRBJ1-3,13,TRBV15,CATSRVQDYTIYF
TRBJ2-2,15,TRBV3-1/TRBV3-2,CASSRGTYNTGELFF
TRBJ2-6,15,TRBV3-1/TRBV3-2,CASSPQGAGANVLTF
TRBJ1-2,14,TRBV11-1,CASSRLSRGYGYTF
TRBJ1-2,12,TRBV12-3/TRBV12-4,CASSFRTDGYTF
TRBJ1-4,14,TRBV5-1,CASSLEGRVEKLFF
TRBJ2-1,16,TRBV13,CASSLGGLAGGNEQFF
TRBJ2-7,16,TRBV7-9,CASSLGGLAGAREQYF
TRBJ2-6,20,TRBV3-1/TRBV3-2,CASSQIGQGAGRSGANVLTF
TRBJ1-2,13,TRBV12-3/TRBV12-4,CASSETGKYGYTF
TRBJ2-1,15,TRBV10-2,CASSDPRRGSNEQFF
TRBJ2-2,18,TRBV15,CATSSGYPLGEGTGELFF
TRBJ2-3,15,TRBV4-3,CASSLQGGAADTQYF
TRBJ1-6,12,TRBV28,CASSPRQDSLHF
TRBJ2-2,17,TRBV14,CASSHATSGVVFGELFF
TRBJ2-4,17,TRBV7-9,CASSAGTSGSPKNIQYF
TRBJ2-5,14,TRBV30,CAWSARGTQETQYF
TRBJ2-7,13,TRBV2,CASSDTGSWEQYF
TRBJ2-3,15,TRBV6-4,CASSPAGLGTDTQYF
TRBJ2-6,14,TRBV19,CASSAQGRANVLTF